The 8 T cell receptor beta chains reported below all come from one sample, sequenced in a study of blood T cell repertoires in COVID-19. Assay used: immunoSEQ multiplex PCR; TCRdb lists only in-frame clones, some missing. The table shows roughly 290,000 clones, with over 80% occurring only once. The sequencing sample was made of peripheral blood. Every receptor here comes from a woman aged 45 to 65 with active or convalescent COVID-19.

This sequence joins TRBV10-3 and TRBJ2-7; 10 positions agree with TRBD2. The V gene end was trimmed by 5 bases and the J gene end by 2 bases; junction bases not matched to a gene: 9. The CDR3 is 16 amino acids. CDR1 ENHRY and CDR2 SYGVKD come from the germline V gene. CDR3 sequence: CAISRLTSGTAYEQYF. The CDR3, as DNA: TGTGCCATCAGTCGATTAACTAGCGGGACAGCCTACGAGCAGTACTTC.

This chain uses TRBV4-2 with TRBJ2-3, with 9 bases aligning to TRBD1. The CDR3 contains 17 residues. CDR1 LGHNA and CDR2 YNFKEQ come from the germline V gene. V trimming: 2 bases; J trimming: 3 bases; junction bases outside the gene matches: 9. In DNA form, the CDR3 reads TGTGCCAGCAGCCAACCAGACAGGGGGGGAGCGACAGATACGCAGTATTTT. Translation gives CASSQPDRGGATDTQYF.

The genes are TRBV12-3 or TRBV12-4 and TRBJ1-4; D remains ambiguous. The length of the CDR3 is 13 residues. The V end lost 2 bases, the J end lost 7 bases, and 8 bases lay between the germline ends. The chain's CDR3 is CASSLFIGEKLFF. In DNA, the CDR3 is TGTGCCAGCAGTTTATTCATCGGTGAAAAACTGTTTTTT.

This chain links TRBV24-1 with TRBJ1-2, with 10 nucleotides matching TRBD1. The CDR3 runs 14 residues. Germline V lookup: CDR1 KGHDR, CDR2 SFDVKD. Unmatched junction bases numbered 6, after V lost 4 bases and J lost 8 bases. The CDR3 DNA reads as TGTGCCACCAGTGACCCCGGGACAGGGGAAGGCTACACCTTC. Its protein is CATSDPGTGEGYTF.

This rearrangement joins TRBV7-8 to TRBJ1-5; 7 bases map to TRBD1. This CDR3 is 13 amino acids long. Germline loops: CDR1 SGHVS, CDR2 FQNEAQ. J gave up 8 bases and V 5 bases, and 6 bases lay outside the gene matches. The CDR3 nucleotides are TGTGCCAGCAGCGACGGACAGGTAGAGCCCCAGCATTTT. Protein product: CASSDGQVEPQHF.

The CDR3 sequence is CASSLVPRDRAHEQYF. CDR3 DNA: TGTGCCAGCAGCTTAGTCCCTCGGGACAGGGCCCACGAGCAGTACTTC. The chain links TRBV11-2 to TRBJ2-7; 9 bases align to TRBD1. V trimming: 1 base; J trimming: 5 bases; junction bases outside the gene matches: 9. This CDR3 has 16 residues. In germline, CDR1 is SGHAT, CDR2 FQNNGV.

This clone was observed a handful of times. The chain uses TRBV19 and TRBJ1-4; D perhaps matches TRBD1 (5 bases). V dropped 2 bases and J dropped 7 bases, with 17 bases sitting between them. This CDR3 region has 16 residues. The germline V gene encodes CDR1 LNHDA and CDR2 SQIVND (reference sequence). DNA of the CDR3: TGTGCCAGTAGTATAAGGTCGGGCAGGGAGGTTGAAAAACTGTTTTTT. Encoded protein: CASSIRSGREVEKLFF. The variable domain in full, with the rest retrieved from reference TRBV19 and TRBJ1-4, is DGGITQSPKYLFRKEGQNVTLSCEQNLNHDAMYWYRQDPGQGLRLIYYSQIVNDFQKGDIAEGYSVSREKKESFPLTVTSAQKNPTAFYLCASSIRSGREVEKLFFGSGTQLSVL.

The chain couples TRBV19 to TRBJ1-1, with no clear D. The V and J ends lost 7 bases and 3 bases respectively, with 12 bases between them. Germline lookup yields CDR1 LNHDA and CDR2 SQIVND (reference sequence). CDR3 size: 13 residues. CDR3 region: CASNRPEDTEAFF. The DNA for the CDR3 is TGTGCCAGTAATCGGCCCGAGGACACTGAAGCTTTCTTT.